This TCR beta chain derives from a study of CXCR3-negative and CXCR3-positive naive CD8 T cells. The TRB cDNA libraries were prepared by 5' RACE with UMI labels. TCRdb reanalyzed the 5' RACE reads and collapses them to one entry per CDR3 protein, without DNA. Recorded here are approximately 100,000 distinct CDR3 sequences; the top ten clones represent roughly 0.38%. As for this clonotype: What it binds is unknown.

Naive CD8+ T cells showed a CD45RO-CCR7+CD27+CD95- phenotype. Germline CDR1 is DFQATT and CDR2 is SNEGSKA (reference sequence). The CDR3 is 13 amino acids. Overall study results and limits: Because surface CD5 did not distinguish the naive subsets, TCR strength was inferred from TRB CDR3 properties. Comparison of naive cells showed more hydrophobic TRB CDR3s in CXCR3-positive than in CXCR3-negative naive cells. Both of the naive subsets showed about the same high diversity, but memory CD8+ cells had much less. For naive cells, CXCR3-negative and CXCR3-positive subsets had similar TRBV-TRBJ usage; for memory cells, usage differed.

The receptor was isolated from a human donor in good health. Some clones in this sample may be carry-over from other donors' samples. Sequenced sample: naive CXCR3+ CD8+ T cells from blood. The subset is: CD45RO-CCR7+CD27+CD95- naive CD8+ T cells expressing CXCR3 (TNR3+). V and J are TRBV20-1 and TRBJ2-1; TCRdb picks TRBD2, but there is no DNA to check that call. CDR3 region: CSAPGGAYNEQFF.